What follows are 10 T cell receptor beta chains derived from one specimen sequenced in a study of cytomegalovirus exposure and HLA in healthy donors. The PCR used 60 Vbeta and 13 Jbeta primers. Clones were read by immunoSEQ multiplex PCR, and TCRdb kept only the in-frame ones, dropping some. Here the sample spans about 83,000 clones, roughly 75% being singletons. The sample consisted of PBMCs. These receptors all come from a man between 60 and 75 years old in good health and CMV-seronegative.

This sequence joins TRBV25-1 and TRBJ2-5; TRBD1 matches at 10 bases. Trimming cost V 6 bases and J 5 bases; bases outside gene matches: 6. The CDR3 is made up of 14 amino acids. Per the germline V gene, CDR1 is MGHDK and CDR2 is SYGVNS. This CDR3 reads CASSLTGGDETQYF. The CDR3 nucleotides are TGTGCCAGCAGCTTGACAGGGGGCGACGAGACCCAGTACTTC.

The chain has TRBV5-1 and TRBJ1-1; the match to TRBD1 covers 8 bases. This CDR3 comprises 15 residues. The germline V gene encodes CDR1 SGHRS and CDR2 YFSETQ. The J segment lost 1 base and the V segment lost 4 bases, leaving 6 bases of the junction unmatched. Here the CDR3 reads CASSLTGVPNTEAFF. The CDR3 coding sequence is TGCGCCAGCAGCCTGACAGGGGTACCGAACACTGAAGCTTTCTTT.

J is TRBJ1-1 and V is TRBV7-9; tentatively, D is TRBD1 (6 bases). Germline values: CDR1 SEHNR, CDR2 FQNEAQ (reference sequence). The CDR3 consists of 13 residues. The V gene lost 5 bases and the J gene lost 7 bases, with 14 bases spanning the gap. The CDR3 DNA sequence: TGTGCCAGCAGCGCGGGGGCAGCTTATGAAGCTTTCTTT. Translated: CASSAGAAYEAFF.

The chain uses TRBV11-2 and TRBJ1-4, with 8 bases matching TRBD1. The CDR3 consists of 16 residues. CDR1 and CDR2 from the germline V gene are SGHAT and FQNNGV. V gave up 0 bases and J gave up 7 bases; unmatched junction bases: 7. The CDR3 bases are TGTGCCAGCAGCTTAGATATAGACAGGGGCGGTGAAAAACTGTTTTTT. It encodes CASSLDIDRGGEKLFF.

V and J are TRBV7-8 and TRBJ2-3; TRBD2 is a possible D gene (6 bases). Deletions cut 5 bases from V and 4 bases from J, with 10 bases between. The CDR3 is 13 amino acids. From germline, CDR1 is SGHVS and CDR2 FQNEAQ. CDR3: CASSLWEADTQYF. The CDR3 region has the DNA TGTGCCAGCAGCCTATGGGAGGCAGATACGCAGTATTTT. Variable domain in full (rest from reference TRBV7-8 and TRBJ2-3): GAGVSQSPRYKVAKRGQDVALRCDPISGHVSLFWYQQALGQGPEFLTYFQNEAQLDKSGLPSDRFFAERPEGSVSTLKIQRTQQEDSAVYLCASSLWEADTQYFGPGTRLTVL.

The genes are TRBV19 and TRBJ2-7; 9 bases match TRBD2. CDR3 length: 14 amino acids. CDR1 and CDR2 (germline): LNHDA, SQIVND (reference sequence). V trimming: 1 base; J trimming: 2 bases; junction bases outside the gene matches: 0. The CDR3 region is CASSIASGAYEQYF. CDR3 sequence (DNA): TGTGCCAGTAGTATAGCTAGCGGGGCCTACGAGCAGTACTTC.

The CDR3 sequence is CAISEKSSPLGNQPQHF. The CDR3 DNA reads as TGTGCCATCAGTGAGAAAAGTAGTCCATTGGGCAATCAGCCCCAGCATTTT. J is TRBJ1-5 and V is TRBV10-3; D gene ambiguous. This CDR3 comprises 17 residues. V was trimmed by 2 bases and J by 2 bases, leaving 16 bases between them. The germline V gene encodes CDR1 ENHRY and CDR2 SYGVKD.

The rearrangement links TRBV30 to TRBJ1-5; D is possibly TRBD1 (6 bases). CDR1 GTSNPN and CDR2 SVGIG come from the germline V gene (reference sequence). This CDR3 has 14 amino acids. Trimming shortened V by 2 bases and J by 7 bases, and 15 bases separated the two germline ends. The CDR3 coding sequence is TGTGCCTGGAGTCTCCGGGACATGGGCCAGCCCCAGCATTTT. Translating it yields CAWSLRDMGQPQHF.

This clone appeared a few times. V is TRBV6-1 and J is TRBJ1-1; no definite D call. V shed 4 bases and J shed 1 base, with 10 bases lying between them. The CDR3 is 14 residues long. The germline gives CDR1 MNHNS, CDR2 SASEGT. CDR3 loop: CASSGLDGNTEAFF. The CDR3 DNA sequence: TGTGCCAGCAGTGGGCTAGACGGGAACACTGAAGCTTTCTTT.

The chain links TRBV7-9 to TRBJ1-1; D may be TRBD1 (6 bases). Germline lookup yields CDR1 SEHNR and CDR2 FQNEAQ (reference sequence). The CDR3 has 17 amino acids. V was pared by 3 bases and J by 5 bases, with 22 bases between. CDR3 sequence reads: CASSFPPGNRDGTEAFF. CDR3 nucleotides: TGTGCCAGCAGCTTCCCGCCGGGAAACAGGGATGGAACTGAAGCTTTCTTT.